The 10 T cell receptor beta chains reported below all come from one sample, sequenced in a study of shared clonotypes between healthy human individuals. Here immunoSEQ multiplex PCR was the method, and the copy in TCRdb shows in-frame clones only, minus some. This sample yields about 1.5 million clones, of which roughly 97% are seen a single time; more than 0.9% belongs to the top ten. The sample comprised naive CD4+ T cells sorted from blood. Sample subset: CD45RA+ positively selected. The receptors originated from a man in his thirties or forties in good health.

The chain recombines TRBV7-2 with TRBJ2-1; the D gene is possibly TRBD2 (6 bases). Germline CDR1 reads SGHTA; CDR2 reads FQGNSA. The CDR3 is 17 amino acids. Trimming took 1 base from V and 7 from J, leaving 20 bases between them. The CDR3 sequence is CASSLVSGRGGSNEQFF. The CDR3, as DNA: TGTGCCAGCAGCTTAGTGAGCGGGCGAGGTGGTTCGAATGAGCAGTTCTTC. The variable domain in full, with the rest retrieved from reference TRBV7-2 and TRBJ2-1, is GAGVSQSPSNKVTEKGKDVELRCDPISGHTALYWYRQSLGQGLEFLIYFQGNSAPDKSGLPSDRFSAERTGGSVSTLTIQRTQQEDSAVYLCASSLVSGRGGSNEQFFGPGTRLTVL.

The genes are TRBV4-1 and TRBJ1-5; perhaps TRBD1 as D (5 bases). The germline gives CDR1 MGHRA, CDR2 YSYEKL. The CDR3 totals 15 residues. The V end lost 2 bases, the J end lost 0 bases, and 8 bases lay between the germline ends. CDR3: CASSQLRASNQPQHF. The CDR3 region has the DNA TGCGCCAGCAGCCAACTCAGGGCTAGCAATCAGCCCCAGCATTTT.

A word on this clone: Different DNA sequences within this sample yield the same CDR3. This sequence joins TRBV30 and TRBJ2-3; a possible D gene is TRBD1 (5 bases). This CDR3 is built from 11 residues. Germline CDR1 is GTSNPN and CDR2 is SVGIG (reference sequence). V lost 5 bases and J lost 5, with 8 bases in between. The CDR3 protein is CAWSQGDTQYF. In nucleotides, the CDR3 is TGTGCCTGGTCTCAGGGAGATACGCAGTATTTT.

The V and J genes are TRBV7-6 and TRBJ2-2; 7 nucleotides line up with TRBD2. The V and J ends lost 5 bases and 1 base, in that order; junction bases with no gene match: 4. CDR3 length: 15 amino acids. Looked up from germline, CDR1 is SGHVS and CDR2 is FNYEAQ. CDR3 in DNA: TGTGCCAGCAGCCCACTAGCGTTGAACACCGGGGAGCTGTTTTTT. Translating gives CASSPLALNTGELFF.

This CDR3 is CASSLLAGISYNEQFF. The DNA of the CDR3 is TGTGCCAGCAGCCTACTAGCGGGTATCTCCTACAATGAGCAGTTCTTC. The chain combines TRBV7-2 with TRBJ2-1, with TRBD2 identical over 9 bases. Germline CDR1 and CDR2: SGHTA and FQGNSA. The CDR3 runs to 16 residues. V gave up 5 bases and J gave up 0 bases; unmatched junction bases: 5.

V gene TRBV11-2 combines with J gene TRBJ1-2; TRBD1 might be the D (5 bases). V lost 8 bases to trimming and J lost 8 bases, with 12 bases between them. The CDR3 sequence is 11 residues long. Germline V gene lookup returns CDR1 SGHAT and CDR2 FQNNGV. This CDR3 is CASAKDSGYTF. The CDR3 DNA is TGTGCCAGCGCAAAAGACAGCGGCTACACCTTC.

The chain couples TRBV27 to TRBJ1-2, with TRBD1 identical over 9 bases. The CDR3 contains 14 residues. Trimming cost V 7 bases and J 3 bases; bases outside gene matches: 6. CDR1 and CDR2 (germline): MNHEY, SMNVEV (reference sequence). The CDR3: CASKRQGGDYGYTF. CDR3 DNA: TGTGCCAGCAAAAGACAGGGGGGAGACTATGGCTACACCTTC.

The V call is TRBV18, the J call TRBJ2-2; D is unresolved. The germline V gene encodes CDR1 KGHSH and CDR2 LQKENI. This CDR3 has 16 amino acids. The V and J ends lost 2 bases and 5 bases respectively, with 15 bases between them. DNA of the CDR3: TGTGCCAGCTCACCAGTGGTGGGATCCTCAACCGGGGAGCTGTTTTTT. Translated: CASSPVVGSSTGELFF.

In the case of this clone: The junction departs from germline at one end; a sequencing error may be responsible. The gene calls are TRBV6-4 and TRBJ1-2; D is possibly TRBD1 (6 bases). Germline values: CDR1 MRHNA, CDR2 SNTAGT. The length of the CDR3 is 14 residues. CDR3 sequence (DNA): TGTGCCAGCAGTACCCAGCCCGCATCGGGACAACTGTTTTTC. Its translation: CASSTQPASGQLFF.

V gene TRBV7-9 combines with J gene TRBJ2-1; TRBD2 is a possible D gene (5 bases). The CDR3 consists of 16 residues. CDR1 is SEHNR, CDR2 FQNEAQ, per germline (reference sequence). The V gene lost 5 bases and the J gene lost 4 bases, with 18 bases spanning the gap. CDR3: CASSPERAGWYNEQFF. CDR3 DNA: TGTGCCAGCAGCCCGGAGAGGGCCGGGTGGTACAATGAGCAGTTCTTC.